The present entry profiles one TCR beta chain with its context. RNA transcripts were the template for amplifying TCR beta CDR3 regions. TCR CDR3 underwent first-round RT-PCR with the HTBI primer set. TCRdb processed the multiplex PCR reads anew with MiXCR; each CDR3 protein has one entry. The sample lists hundreds of thousands of distinct CDR3 sequences; roughly 20% were seen once. These data originate in a study of T cells in Graves' hyperthyroidism and ophthalmopathy. The sequenced material came from blood. The origin of this receptor is a man in his thirties or forties with Graves' ophthalmopathy.

The CDR3 DNA sequence: TGCAGTGCTTCACTTCGGGACAGGCCCTCCTACGAGCAGTACTTC. This codes for CSASLRDRPSYEQYF. V gene TRBV20-1 combines with J gene TRBJ2-7, with TRBD1 matching 8 bases. The CDR3 has 15 residues. Germline loops: CDR1 DFQATT, CDR2 SNEGSKA (reference sequence). V shed 5 bases and J 0 bases; nucleotides not matched to a gene: 9.